A selection of T cell receptor beta chains follows, all from one sample in a study of CXCR3-negative and CXCR3-positive naive CD8 T cells. After re-calling the 5' RACE reads, TCRdb lists one entry per CDR3 protein, DNA absent. Its listing shows approximately 59,000 distinct CDR3 sequences. The sample taken for sequencing was naive CXCR3+ CD8+ T cells from blood. The receptors come from a human donor in good health. Some clones in this sample may be carry-over from other donors' samples. Each CDR3 is given with its conserved first and last residue.

V gene,J gene,CDR3 protein
TRBV7-6,TRBJ2-2,CAGRVGGAGELFF
TRBV7-9,TRBJ1-2,CASSLASNYGYTF
TRBV12-3/TRBV12-4,TRBJ2-1,CASSLAGRNEQFF
TRBV28,TRBJ2-5,CASSLTGGVERATQYF
TRBV12-3/TRBV12-4,TRBJ2-1,CASSLTASSYNEQFF
TRBV4-3,TRBJ1-2,CASSQQGATTDGYTF
TRBV29-1,TRBJ2-6,CSVEERGPGANVLTF
TRBV4-2,TRBJ2-3,CASSQGFGGGPENTDTQYF
TRBV6-2/TRBV6-3,TRBJ1-2,CASSSRQERYGYTF
TRBV20-1,TRBJ2-7,CSARSQASTYEQYF